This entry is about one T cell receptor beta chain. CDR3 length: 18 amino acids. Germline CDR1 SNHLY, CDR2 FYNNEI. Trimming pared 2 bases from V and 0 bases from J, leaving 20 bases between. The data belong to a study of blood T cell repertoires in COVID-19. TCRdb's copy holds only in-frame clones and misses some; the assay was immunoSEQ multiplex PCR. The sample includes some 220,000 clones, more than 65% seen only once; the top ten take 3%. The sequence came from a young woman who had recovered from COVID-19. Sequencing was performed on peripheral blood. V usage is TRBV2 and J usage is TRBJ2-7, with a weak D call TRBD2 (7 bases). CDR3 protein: CASSEWLTGGQDSYEQYF. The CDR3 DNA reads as TGTGCCAGCAGTGAATGGCTTACGGGGGGACAAGACTCCTACGAGCAGTACTTC.